What follows are 4 T cell receptor beta chains derived from one specimen sequenced in a study of blood T cell repertoires in COVID-19. TCRdb keeps only in-frame clones here, not all; method: immunoSEQ multiplex PCR. Altogether about 220,000 clones are present, about 81% being singletons, with the ten largest covering about 5.6%. The sample consisted of peripheral blood. Every receptor here comes from a woman aged 65 to 85 with COVID-19, enrolled during active disease.

This chain links TRBV28 with TRBJ2-7, with TRBD1 matching over 8 bases. The CDR3 is made up of 15 amino acids. J gave up 0 bases and V 5 bases, and 6 bases lay outside the gene matches. The germline gives CDR1 MDHEN, CDR2 SYDVKM. CDR3 DNA: TGTGCCAGCAGTCCCCCGGGGACAGGCTCCTACGAGCAGTACTTC. Translating it yields CASSPPGTGSYEQYF.

In its sample, this clone was seen a few times. The chain recombines TRBV30 with TRBJ1-1; D perhaps matches TRBD1 (6 bases). V lost 7 bases to trimming and J lost 6 bases, with 15 bases between them. The CDR3 extends over 12 amino acids. The germline gives CDR1 GTSNPN, CDR2 SVGIG (reference sequence). The CDR3: CAYGRGAPEAFF. The CDR3 DNA reads TGTGCCTACGGCAGGGGAGCCCCTGAAGCTTTCTTT. Variable domain in full (rest from reference TRBV30 and TRBJ1-1): SQTIHQWPATLVQPVGSPLSLECTVEGTSNPNLYWYRQAAGRGLQLLFYSVGIGQISSEVPQNLSASRPQDRQFILSSKKLLLSDSGFYLCAYGRGAPEAFFGQGTRLTVV.

This clone is a singleton in its sample. The identical CDR3 is also encoded by other nucleotide sequences in the sample. The rearrangement uses TRBV18 and TRBJ1-1, with a possible D match to TRBD1 (6 bases). In germline, CDR1 is KGHSH, CDR2 LQKENI. The CDR3 has 13 amino acids. Deletions cut 6 bases from V and 1 base from J, with 9 bases between. The CDR3 is CASSPGANTEAFF. Written as DNA, the CDR3 is TGTGCCAGCTCTCCAGGGGCGAACACTGAAGCTTTCTTT.

The CDR3 nucleotides are TGCGCCAGCAGCCAGGCAGTGCTAGACTATGGCTACACCTTC. Its translation: CASSQAVLDYGYTF. The V and J genes are TRBV4-3 and TRBJ1-2; no reliable D call. Germline V lookup: CDR1 LGHNA, CDR2 YSLEER. The CDR3 is 14 residues long. Between the trimmed V and J ends, which lost 3 bases and 3 bases, there was a span of 11 bases.